The present entry profiles one TCR beta chain with its context. The source of the sample is a study of blood T cell repertoires in COVID-19. Study overall: Specimens from acute and convalescent COVID-19 originated in the United States, Italy and Spain.

V trimming: 9 bases; J trimming: 2 bases; junction bases outside the gene matches: 7. The germline CDR1 and CDR2 sequences are SNHLY and FYNNEI. The CDR3 is 13 residues long. Clones were sequenced by immunoSEQ multiplex PCR, and TCRdb holds only the in-frame ones, with some missing. The repertoire holds about 92,000 clones, with around 88% as singletons. A Seattle source enrolled patients during active infection and followed them longitudinally. The clonotype comes from a woman in her fifties or sixties with COVID-19, enrolled during active disease. The material sequenced was peripheral blood. V gene TRBV2 combines with J gene TRBJ2-7; 7 bases fit TRBD2. CDR3 DNA: TGTGCCAGTGTCAGGGCGGGGGCCTACGAGCAGTACTTC. This translates into CASVRAGAYEQYF.